What follows are 20 T cell receptor beta chains derived from one specimen sequenced in a study of blood T cell repertoires in COVID-19. Repertoires were generated with immunoSEQ multiplex PCR, while TCRdb's copy carries only in-frame clones and drops some. The sample contains about 360,000 clones, around nine tenths of which appear only once. Sequencing used peripheral blood. The receptor set was obtained from a human donor in a cohort sampled during active COVID-19.

The chain has TRBV6-1 and TRBJ2-2; possibly TRBD2 for D (7 bases). The V gene lost 2 bases and the J gene lost 7 bases, with 17 bases spanning the gap. CDR3 length: 16 residues. Germline V gives CDR1 MNHNS, CDR2 SASEGT. The CDR3 is CASSERGGRLDGELFF. The CDR3 nucleotides are TGTGCCAGCAGTGAAAGGGGGGGGCGCTTAGACGGGGAGCTGTTTTTT.

V and J are TRBV5-1 and TRBJ2-2, with 10 bases identical to TRBD1. Looked up from germline, CDR1 is SGHRS and CDR2 is YFSETQ. With V trimmed by 0 bases and J by 4 bases, 3 bases remained unmatched. This CDR3 spans 16 amino acids. CDR3 DNA: TGCGCCAGCAGCTTGGGACAGGGGGCGACCACCGGGGAGCTGTTTTTT. It encodes CASSLGQGATTGELFF.

The CDR3 is CASSFPQDTQYF. The CDR3 DNA reads as TGTGCCAGCAGCTTCCCACAGGATACGCAGTATTTT. The chain links TRBV5-4 to TRBJ2-3, with D unresolved. This CDR3 has 12 residues. V dropped 2 bases and J dropped 6 bases, with 7 bases sitting between them. The V gene's germline CDR1 is SGHNT and CDR2 YYREEE (reference sequence).

This sequence joins TRBV12-3 or TRBV12-4 and TRBJ2-7; D is unresolved. The CDR3 has 13 residues. V lost 7 bases and J lost 9, with 19 bases in between. CDR3 sequence reads: CASNSAFGSPQYF. DNA of the CDR3: TGTGCCAGCAACTCAGCCTTCGGGTCACCGCAGTACTTC.

The chain joins TRBV20-1 to TRBJ1-2; the D gene is possibly TRBD1 (6 bases). Deletions cut 6 bases from V and 5 bases from J, with 10 bases between. Germline V gene sequence: CDR1 DFQATT, CDR2 SNEGSKA (reference sequence). CDR3 length: 11 residues. This chain's CDR3 is CSAWTVYGYTF. Written as DNA, the CDR3 is TGCAGTGCATGGACAGTTTATGGCTACACCTTC.

The rearrangement uses TRBV3-1 (or the pseudogene TRBV3-2) and TRBJ2-2; 7 bases map to TRBD1. Losses at the gene ends were 6 bases for V and 6 bases for J; bases not matched to a gene: 1. This CDR3 region has 12 residues. Germline CDR1 and CDR2: LGHDT and YNNKEL (reference sequence). CDR3 nucleotide sequence: TGTGCCAGCAGGAGGGGGCCCGGGGAGCTGTTTTTT. Its protein product is CASRRGPGELFF.

This clone was picked up one time. CDR3 nucleotide sequence: TGCAGCGTTGGCTGGGGCGATTGGGAGCAGTACTTC. This encodes CSVGWGDWEQYF. The gene calls are TRBV29-1 and TRBJ2-7; maybe TRBD1 (5 bases). Germline values: CDR1 SQVTM, CDR2 ANQGSEA. V was trimmed by 4 bases and J by 7 bases, leaving 14 bases between them. The CDR3 runs to 12 residues.

The V call is TRBV11-3, the J call TRBJ2-3; 10 bases fit TRBD1. Trimming at V came to 5 bases and at J to 2 bases, leaving 7 bases not matched to a gene. Germline CDR1 and CDR2: SGHNT and YENEEA. The CDR3 consists of 16 residues. CDR3 in amino acids: CASSQGQGSYTDTQYF. The DNA of the CDR3 is TGTGCCAGCAGCCAGGGACAGGGGAGTTACACAGATACGCAGTATTTT.

CDR3 nucleotide sequence: TGTGCCAGCAGTCAAAGGAAATTTGACAGGGAAGGAGATGGCTACACCTTC. Translation: CASSQRKFDREGDGYTF. The chain couples TRBV6-6 to TRBJ1-2, with 7 bases fitting TRBD1. V lost 5 bases, J lost 6 bases, and 18 bases stayed unmatched. Germline lookup yields CDR1 MNHNY and CDR2 SVGAGI (reference sequence). This CDR3 contains 17 residues.

CDR3 residues: CASSLVGLAELDTQYF. The DNA for the CDR3 is TGTGCCAGCAGCTTAGTCGGACTAGCGGAGTTAGATACGCAGTATTTT. The gene calls are TRBV7-9 and TRBJ2-3; 10 bases agree with TRBD2. The germline CDR1 and CDR2 sequences are SEHNR and FQNEAQ (reference sequence). V was clipped by 1 base and J by 5 bases; unmatched bases: 6. The CDR3 loop spans 16 amino acids. The whole variable domain, filled in from reference TRBV7-9 and TRBJ2-3, reads DTGVSQNPRHKITKRGQNVTFRCDPISEHNRLYWYRQTLGQGPEFLTYFQNEAQLEKSRLLSDRFSAERPKGSFSTLEIQRTEQGDSAMYLCASSLVGLAELDTQYFGPGTRLTVL.

The chain carries TRBV24-1 and TRBJ2-3; 10 positions match TRBD2. The ends lost 3 bases at V and 7 bases at J; junction bases unmatched: 12. This CDR3 region has 17 residues. Germline V CDR1 and CDR2: KGHDR, SFDVKD. The chain's CDR3 is CATSDRPSGRFVNTQYF. In DNA form, the CDR3 reads TGTGCCACCAGTGATAGGCCTAGCGGGAGATTCGTAAATACGCAGTATTTT.

In regard to this clone: Other DNA sequences in the same sample also yield this CDR3. V gene TRBV24-1 combines with J gene TRBJ1-2, with no clear D. The V and J ends lost 4 bases and 4 bases respectively, with 3 bases between them. This CDR3 is built from 11 residues. The germline gives CDR1 KGHDR, CDR2 SFDVKD. The CDR3 DNA follows: TGTGCCACCAGTGACTTCTATGGCTACACCTTC. Translating it yields CATSDFYGYTF.

The J gene is TRBJ2-1, the V gene TRBV7-2; maybe TRBD1 (6 bases). This CDR3 has 15 amino acids. Germline V gene lookup returns CDR1 SGHTA and CDR2 FQGNSA. The V end was cut by 2 bases, the J end by 8 bases, with 16 bases between. This CDR3 reads CASSLNSPGAHEQFF. The DNA of the CDR3 is TGTGCCAGCAGCTTAAATAGCCCAGGGGCCCATGAGCAGTTCTTC.

A few counts support this clone. J is TRBJ2-7 and V is TRBV28; the match to TRBD2 covers 9 bases. V lost 6 bases and J lost 5; bases outside the gene matches: 8. The CDR3 is 14 amino acids. Germline V gene data show CDR1 as MDHEN and CDR2 as SYDVKM. CDR3 residues: CASSLSGSFNEQYF. CDR3 DNA: TGTGCCAGCAGCCTTAGCGGGAGTTTCAACGAGCAGTACTTC.

The chain carries TRBV29-1 and TRBJ1-3; tentative D call: TRBD1 (5 bases). There are 14 residues in the CDR3. The germline V gene encodes CDR1 SQVTM and CDR2 ANQGSEA. Trimming took off 4 bases at V and 2 bases at J, with 12 bases between the two ends. CDR3 coding DNA: TGCAGCGTTGGGGGGGGAAAGACTGGAAACACCATATATTTT. Amino acid sequence: CSVGGGKTGNTIYF.

This rearrangement joins TRBV6-5 to TRBJ1-1, with D unclear. The CDR3 totals 13 residues. The V end was cut by 11 bases, the J end by 1 base, with 14 bases between. Germline V CDR1 and CDR2: MNHEY, SVGAGI. In DNA, the CDR3 is TGTGCCTGCAAGGGAGATGGGAACACTGAAGCTTTCTTT. Translated: CACKGDGNTEAFF.

This clone has a single count. The chain is built from TRBV19 and TRBJ1-1, with D unresolved. Trimming removed 5 bases at V and 1 base at J, with 17 bases between. Germline V CDR1 and CDR2: LNHDA, SQIVND (reference sequence). This CDR3 comprises 16 residues. The CDR3, as DNA: TGTGCCAGTAGTGTGGGCCTCCGGGCGGGGAACACTGAAGCTTTCTTT. Protein sequence: CASSVGLRAGNTEAFF.

The rearrangement joins TRBV2 to TRBJ1-5, with D unclear. V was cut by 5 bases and J by 5 bases, with 10 bases left in between. The CDR3 contains 13 residues. CDR1 and CDR2 from the germline V gene are SNHLY and FYNNEI. The CDR3 DNA reads as TGTGCCAGCAGTAGGAGGACGGATCAGCCCCAGCATTTT. This gives the protein CASSRRTDQPQHF. The full variable domain, rest sourced from reference TRBV2 and TRBJ1-5, is EPEVTQTPSHQVTQMGQEVILRCVPISNHLYFYWYRQILGQKVEFLVSFYNNEISEKSEIFDDQFSVERPDGSNFTLKIRSTKLEDSAMYFCASSRRTDQPQHFGDGTRLSIL.

This chain links TRBV11-2 with TRBJ1-2, with TRBD1 identical over 10 bases. V gave up 2 bases and J gave up 8 bases; unmatched junction bases: 5. The germline V gene has CDR1 SGHAT and CDR2 FQNNGV. This CDR3 region has 14 residues. CDR3: CASSLMGTGAGYTF. CDR3 coding DNA: TGTGCCAGCAGCTTAATGGGGACAGGGGCGGGCTACACCTTC.

This chain connects TRBV19 to TRBJ2-2; 8 bases line up with TRBD1. The CDR3 totals 18 residues. V trimming: 4 bases; J trimming: 1 base; junction bases outside the gene matches: 11. Germline V gene data show CDR1 as LNHDA and CDR2 as SQIVND (reference sequence). Written as DNA, the CDR3 is TGTGCCAGTAGTACATGGGTACCGGGACAGGAGAACACCGGGGAGCTGTTTTTT. Protein: CASSTWVPGQENTGELFF.